This T cell receptor beta chain was sequenced for a study of blood T cell repertoires in COVID-19. Turning to the study itself: Acute and convalescent COVID-19 specimens originated in the United States, Italy and Spain. T cells, B-cell-depleted T cells, or PBMCs provided the cDNA or gDNA that served as material.

Comments on this clone: Other DNA sequences in this specimen translate into the identical CDR3.

The germline CDR1 and CDR2 sequences are SGHNT and YYREEE (reference sequence). Between the trimmed V and J ends, which lost 6 bases and 5 bases, there was a span of 17 bases. This CDR3 contains 14 residues. Original handling: Nucleated cell number was recorded as an estimate derived from reference gene primer amplification. Assay used: immunoSEQ multiplex PCR; TCRdb lists only in-frame clones, some missing. V, J and clone size reflect that table, while D and trimming were determined from the DNA. Of over 80,000 clones detected, 89% appear once; the ten largest clones hold 8% to 10%. This clonotype was sampled from a man in his forties or fifties with acute or convalescent COVID-19. The gene calls are TRBV5-4 and TRBJ1-1; TRBD1 is a possible D gene (5 bases). Specimen: peripheral blood. CDR3 loop: CASTPSGGRTEAFF. CDR3 sequence (DNA): TGTGCCAGCACTCCCTCGGGGGGTCGAACTGAAGCTTTCTTT.